A selection of T cell receptor beta chains follows, all from one sample in a study of blood T cell repertoires in COVID-19. This table comes from immunoSEQ multiplex PCR, and its TCRdb copy is limited to in-frame clones, with some not included. The sample shows about 270,000 clones, roughly 83% of them seen only once. The sequenced sample consisted of peripheral blood. These receptors all come from a human donor with COVID-19, enrolled during active disease. The donor label of this sample is uncertain. Both conserved end residues are part of each CDR3. A D gene is named only where the DNA matches it firmly. A clone size is listed for some rows: how often the clone was seen (once, few, many), or a class if it is expanded.

>TRBD2|once|TRBJ2-7|TRBV28
TGTGCCAGCAGTTTATTGTTGACTAGCGGGAGAGTGGGCGAGCAGTACTTC
CASSLLLTSGRVGEQYF
>NA|NA|TRBJ1-5|TRBV19
TGTGCCAGCACCCCGGGGGGGGGCGGACAGCCCCAGCATTTT
CASTPGGGGQPQHF
>NA|NA|TRBJ2-5|TRBV2
TGTGCCAGCAGTGAAGTCAGGGTCGAGACCCAGTACTTC
CASSEVRVETQYF
>NA|NA|TRBJ1-2|TRBV10-3
TGTGCCATCAGTGAACGGGGAAACTATGGCTACACCTTC
CAISERGNYGYTF
>NA|NA|TRBJ1-2|TRBV18
TGTGCCAGCTCACCCGACAGCTATGGCTACACCTTC
CASSPDSYGYTF
>NA|NA|TRBJ1-5|TRBV29-1
TGCAGCGTTATCCTAGGAGGGGTGGGCAATCAGCCCCAGCATTTT
CSVILGGVGNQPQHF
>TRBD1|NA|TRBJ1-4|TRBV19
TGTGCCACCAAGGGGGCCGCTGGGTCCCACGGGGAAAAACTGTTTTTT
CATKGAAGSHGEKLFF
>TRBD2|NA|TRBJ2-5|TRBV3-1/TRBV3-2
TGTGCCAGCAGGGGGACTAGCGGGGGCCTTCTTCTAAGTGGGACCCAGTACTTC
CASRGTSGGLLLSGTQYF
>NA|NA|TRBJ1-1|TRBV11-3
TGTGCCAGCAGCTCAGGACCCGGCCGGGGTGGTGAAGCTTTCTTT
CASSSGPGRGGEAFF
>TRBD2|once|TRBJ2-5|TRBV19
TGTGCCAGTAGTATGGATGGGGGAGGGCCCGGGGAGACCCAGTACTTC
CASSMDGGGPGETQYF
>NA|NA|TRBJ1-2|TRBV3-1/TRBV3-2
TGTGCCAGCAGTTGGCAGGGTGGCTACACCTTC
CASSWQGGYTF
>TRBD2|few|TRBJ2-2|TRBV10-3
TGTGCCAGCTCGACTAGCGGGAGTACCGGGGAGCTGTTTTTT
CASSTSGSTGELFF
>TRBD2|NA|TRBJ2-7|TRBV10-1
TGCGCCAGCAGTCCAAGACTAGCGGAGCCCTACGAGCAGTACTTC
CASSPRLAEPYEQYF
>TRBD1|NA|TRBJ2-4|TRBV7-9
TGTGCCAGCAGCCAACACGGGACAGCGAATCGGGACATTCAGTACTTC
CASSQHGTANRDIQYF
>NA|NA|TRBJ1-2|TRBV9
TGTGCCAGCAGCGCAGCGACAGGTACTTATGGAAGCTACACCTTC
CASSAATGTYGSYTF
>NA|once|TRBJ1-1|TRBV10-3
TGTGCCATCAGTGATGGGAGAGGGAATAGGAACACTGAAGCTTTCTTT
CAISDGRGNRNTEAFF
>TRBD2|NA|TRBJ2-2|TRBV4-2
TGTGCCAGCAGCCGAGACAGCGGGAGGTCCACCGGGGAGCTGTTTTTT
CASSRDSGRSTGELFF
>NA|once|TRBJ1-4|TRBV30
TGTGCCTGGAGTTTAGGTTTCGGGGAAAAACTGTTTTTT
CAWSLGFGEKLFF
>NA|few|TRBJ1-4|TRBV5-1
TGCGCCAGCAGCCTCGCCCTAGCGGATGAAAAACTGTTTTTT
CASSLALADEKLFF
>NA|once|TRBJ2-7|TRBV12-5
TGTGCTAGTGGTTTTTCGGAGGACTACACTGACTACGAGCAGTACTTC
CASGFSEDYTDYEQYF
>NA|NA|TRBJ1-6|TRBV9
TGTGCCAGCAGCGTAGGGGCCAGACAGTATAATTCACCCCTCCACTTT
CASSVGARQYNSPLHF
>NA|NA|TRBJ2-7|TRBV5-1
TGCGCCAGCAGCCTCGTAACCGGGACATATTCTGGCGAGCAGTACTTC
CASSLVTGTYSGEQYF
>TRBD1|NA|TRBJ2-1|TRBV5-1
TGCGCCAGCAGCCCTGGACAGGGCAGGATCTTC
CASSPGQGRIF
>TRBD1|NA|TRBJ1-4|TRBV5-6
TGTGCCAGCAGCTCCGAACAGGGGGCTTATGAAAAACTGTTTTTT
CASSSEQGAYEKLFF
>TRBD1|NA|TRBJ1-2|TRBV4-2
TGTGCCAGCAGCCAAGACCAGACAGGGAACGGCTACACCTTC
CASSQDQTGNGYTF
>NA|NA|TRBJ2-5|TRBV5-4
TGTGCCAGCAGCTGGCCGGGACTCGAAGAGACCCAGTACTTC
CASSWPGLEETQYF
>NA|NA|TRBJ2-1|TRBV11-2
TGTGCCAGCAGCCCCCTTACTAGCCAGGTTGGCAATGAGCAGTTCTTC
CASSPLTSQVGNEQFF
>TRBD2|NA|TRBJ2-5|TRBV6-6
TGTGCCAGCAGTTACCGCGGGGGAGAGACCCAGTACTTC
CASSYRGGETQYF
>NA|NA|TRBJ2-3|TRBV9
TGTGCCAGCAGCCCCACTAGGCTACATAGCACAGATACGCAGTATTTT
CASSPTRLHSTDTQYF
>TRBD2|NA|TRBJ2-1|TRBV28
TGTGCCAGCAGTTCCAGGACTAGCCGGAGCAATGAGCAGTTCTTC
CASSSRTSRSNEQFF
>TRBD2|NA|TRBJ2-7|TRBV5-5
TGTGCCAGCAGCTTTCGGACTAGCGGCTCCTACGAGCAGTACTTC
CASSFRTSGSYEQYF
>NA|NA|TRBJ2-3|TRBV7-2
TGTGCCAGCAGCGCGATGGGGGGACCAAGAGATACGCAGTATTTT
CASSAMGGPRDTQYF
>TRBD2|NA|TRBJ2-3|TRBV14
TGTGCCAGCAGCCTACGGACTAGCGGGAGATCAGATACGCAGTATTTT
CASSLRTSGRSDTQYF